The 5 T cell receptor beta chains below come from one sample, sequenced in a study of cytomegalovirus exposure and HLA in healthy donors. Using immunoSEQ multiplex PCR, the repertoire was profiled, and TCRdb retains in-frame clones only, with some absent. The table lists more than 55,000 clones, roughly 96% of them singletons. Input material: PBMCs. The receptors derive from a man younger than 30 in good health and CMV-seronegative.

The rearrangement links TRBV28 to TRBJ2-7, with D unclear. The germline CDR1 and CDR2 sequences are MDHEN and SYDVKM. V lost 5 bases and J lost 4, with 6 bases in between. The CDR3 sequence is 11 residues long. CDR3 in amino acids: CASSVLYEQYF. The CDR3 DNA is TGTGCCAGCAGTGTACTATACGAGCAGTACTTC.

Only one count was recorded for this clone. The rearrangement joins TRBV11-3 to TRBJ2-2; 9 bases match TRBD2. Germline CDR1 SGHNT, CDR2 YENEEA. This CDR3 has 16 residues. Losses at the gene ends were 2 bases for V and 1 base for J; bases not matched to a gene: 2. As DNA, the CDR3 is TGTGCCAGCAGCTTAAGGACTAGCGTGAACACCGGGGAGCTGTTTTTT. It is translated as CASSLRTSVNTGELFF. The whole variable domain, remainder taken from reference TRBV11-3 and TRBJ2-2, is EAGVVQSPRYKIIEKKQPVAFWCNPISGHNTLYWYLQNLGQGPELLIRYENEEAVDDSQLPKDRFSAERLKGVDSTLKIQPAELGDSAVYLCASSLRTSVNTGELFFGEGSRLTVL.

The chain has TRBV30 and TRBJ2-7; D unresolved. V was clipped by 0 bases and J by 1 base, with 7 bases between them. Germline V gene data show CDR1 as GTSNPN and CDR2 as SVGIG (reference sequence). The CDR3 is 13 residues long. The CDR3 reads CAWSVLESYEQYF. The CDR3 DNA sequence: TGTGCCTGGAGTGTACTCGAATCCTACGAGCAGTACTTC.

The gene calls are TRBV9 and TRBJ2-1; D possibly corresponds to TRBD2 (5 bases). The V gene's germline CDR1 is SGDLS and CDR2 YYNGEE. Deletions cut 0 bases from V and 7 bases from J, with 14 bases between. The CDR3 spans 15 residues. The CDR3 region is CASSVGGQVGNEQFF. In DNA, the CDR3 is TGTGCCAGCAGCGTAGGAGGGCAGGTGGGGAATGAGCAGTTCTTC.

The chain recombines TRBV11-2 with TRBJ1-2; 7 bases fit TRBD1. The V and J ends lost 5 bases and 2 bases, in that order; junction bases with no gene match: 5. The CDR3 spans 14 residues. Germline-derived CDR1 and CDR2 are SGHAT and FQNNGV. CDR3 nucleotide sequence: TGTGCCAGCAGCCCCGGGGACAGCAACTATGGCTACACCTTC. The encoded protein is CASSPGDSNYGYTF.